This T cell receptor (beta chain) derives from a study of metastatic and nonmetastatic thyroid tumors. In the study overall: Repertoires from blood and tumor or nodule tissue of malignant and benign thyroid patients were compared. Notes on the study in general: Reportedly, malignant thyroid tumors had significantly higher TCR beta diversity than benign nodules, in blood and tumor.

In the authors' methods: Building a distant-metastasis classifier for papillary thyroid cancer drew on CDR3 differences across clinicopathological groups. TCRdb re-processed the PCR reads through MiXCR. It is TCRdb's table, rather than the study itself, that gives the V and J calls and clone size. The sample lists 21,000 or so clones; less than 15% were seen once. No patient received treatment before thyroid surgery. Germline V gives CDR1 LGHNT, CDR2 FRNRAP. CDR3 length: 15 amino acids. The ends were cut back, 2 bases at V and 4 bases at J, with 15 bases in the middle. This clone showed up many times. Its target is unknown.

V usage is TRBV12-5 and J usage is TRBJ2-7, with a possible D match to TRBD1 (6 bases). The receptor was derived from a male donor with papillary thyroid cancer or a benign thyroid nodule (not recorded which). Some clones in this sample may be carry-over from other donors' samples. What was sequenced was blood. The CDR3 loop is CASGLTRGRGYEQYF. The CDR3 bases are TGTGCTAGTGGTTTGACACGAGGCAGGGGTTACGAGCAGTACTTC. Full variable domain (missing parts from reference TRBV12-5 and TRBJ2-7): DARVTQTPRHKVTEMGQEVTMRCQPILGHNTVFWYRQTMMQGLELLAYFRNRAPLDDSGMPKDRFSAEMPDATLATLKIQPSEPRDSAVYFCASGLTRGRGYEQYFGPGTRLTVT.